The 22 T cell receptor beta chains below were found in one sample sequenced in a study of identical twins. From the 5' RACE reads, TCRdb called clonotypes with MiXCR, one entry per CDR3 protein. The sample consists of roughly 750,000 distinct CDR3 sequences, about 20% of them appearing once. The sample was also reused in another study, on T cells expressing NK-cell markers.

Material for sequencing was PBMCs. These receptors were taken from a woman aged 18 to 35 in good health.

This clonotype has only a few counts. The rearrangement uses TRBV10-3 and TRBJ2-5, with D maybe TRBD2 (6 bases). This CDR3 spans 14 amino acids. V lost 4 bases and J 5 bases, leaving 14 bases between the germline ends. CDR1 and CDR2 from the germline V gene are ENHRY and SYGVKD. The CDR3 nucleotides are TGTGCCATCAGTGGCTTTGCGGGATGGGAGACCCAGTACTTC. This gives the protein CAISGFAGWETQYF.

In its sample, this clonotype was seen once. The rearrangement uses TRBV7-9 and TRBJ2-6, with D unclear. There are 15 residues in the CDR3. CDR1 is SEHNR, CDR2 FQNEAQ, per germline (reference sequence). V was shortened by 6 bases and J by 0 bases, with 9 bases between the two germline ends. CDR3 DNA sequence: TGTGCCAGCAGTTCAGTCTTCTCTGGGGCCAACGTCCTGACTTTC. Residues: CASSSVFSGANVLTF.

The rearrangement joins TRBV9 to TRBJ2-6, with D perhaps being TRBD1 or TRBD2 (5 bases each). The CDR3 has 20 amino acids. Germline CDR1 SGDLS, CDR2 YYNGEE. Trimming stripped 2 bases from V and 2 bases from J, with 23 bases between. CDR3 sequence (DNA): TGTGCCAGCAGCGTTATACCCCGGGACGGATCATCCACTGGGGCCAACGTCCTGACTTTC. Its translation is CASSVIPRDGSSTGANVLTF. Variable domain in full (rest from reference TRBV9 and TRBJ2-6): DSGVTQTPKHLITATGQRVTLRCSPRSGDLSVYWYQQSLDQGLQFLIQYYNGEERAKGNILERFSAQQFPDLHSELNLSSLELGDSALYFCASSVIPRDGSSTGANVLTFGAGSRLTVL.

This clonotype was counted a few times. This chain connects TRBV12-3 or TRBV12-4 to TRBJ2-2; tentative D call: TRBD1 (5 bases). The CDR3 is made up of 15 amino acids. Trimming removed 5 bases at V and 0 bases at J, with 10 bases between. CDR3 loop: CASSHRTANTGELFF. CDR3 DNA: TGTGCCAGCAGTCACAGGACCGCGAACACCGGGGAGCTGTTTTTT.

The genes are TRBV20-1 and TRBJ2-3; 11 nucleotides agree with TRBD2. With 3 bases clipped from V and 3 bases from J, the junction kept 14 bases outside the gene matches. The germline V gene has CDR1 DFQATT and CDR2 SNEGSKA (reference sequence). The CDR3 sequence is 18 residues long. The CDR3 spells CSARAPSLAGGGTDTQYF. In nucleotides, the CDR3 is TGCAGTGCTAGGGCCCCCTCCCTAGCGGGGGGAGGTACAGATACGCAGTATTTT.

This clonotype has ten or more counts. The chain employs TRBV5-1 and TRBJ2-7; 10 nucleotides align to TRBD2. J was trimmed by 3 bases and V by 4 bases; bases with no gene match: 4. CDR3 size: 14 residues. Germline CDR1 is SGHRS and CDR2 is YFSETQ. CDR3 nucleotide sequence: TGCGCCAGCAGCCCGGGACTAGCGCTCTACGAGCAGTACTTC. Its protein is CASSPGLALYEQYF.

In DNA form, the CDR3 reads TGCAGCGTTGATCCCAGGGGGGCAAGGAACACTGAAGCTTTCTTT. Its protein is CSVDPRGARNTEAFF. V usage is TRBV29-1 and J usage is TRBJ1-1; TRBD1 aligns across 7 bases. Germline V gives CDR1 SQVTM, CDR2 ANQGSEA. This CDR3 contains 15 residues. V trimming: 3 bases; J trimming: 1 base; junction bases outside the gene matches: 8.

V is TRBV21-1 and J is TRBJ2-6. TRBV21-1 is noted as a pseudogene. The length of the CDR3 is 15 residues. DNA of the CDR3: TGTGCCAGTACTTTACTAAGCTCTGGGGCCAACGTCCTGACTTTC. This encodes CASTLLSSGANVLTF.

With regard to this clonotype: One end of the junction varies from germline; a read error may be responsible. The gene calls are TRBV20-1 and TRBJ2-1, with D possibly TRBD1 on 5 matching bases. Germline CDR1 reads DFQATT; CDR2 reads SNEGSKA (reference sequence). The CDR3 is 11 residues long. The CDR3 DNA reads TGCAGTGCTAGACAGGGATTGGGGCAGTCCTTC. Amino acids: CSARQGLGQSF.

This clonotype has more than one count but fewer than ten. The chain carries TRBV29-1 and TRBJ2-7; D ambiguous. CDR3 length: 13 amino acids. The ends were cut back, 4 bases at V and 0 bases at J, with 10 bases in the middle. Germline assignment: CDR1 SQVTM and CDR2 ANQGSEA. In DNA, the CDR3 is TGCAGCGTTGGTGTGAGGAGCTCCTACGAGCAGTACTTC. Protein product: CSVGVRSSYEQYF.

V and J are TRBV12-3 or TRBV12-4 and TRBJ1-4; D uncertain. The V and J ends lost 10 bases and 4 bases respectively, with 16 bases between them. The CDR3 is 14 residues long. Here the CDR3 DNA reads TGTGCCACCACCACGAGGCTGAATAATGAAAAACTGTTTTTT. Translation: CATTTRLNNEKLFF.

This clonotype has only a few counts. V and J are TRBV20-1 and TRBJ2-1; D tentatively fits TRBD1 or TRBD2 (7 bases each). Germline loops: CDR1 DFQATT, CDR2 SNEGSKA (reference sequence). Trimming took 3 bases from V and 6 from J, leaving 15 bases between them. The CDR3 runs 14 residues. The CDR3 DNA reads as TGCAGTGCTAGTAGCGCAGGGGGGGCCAATGAGCAGTTCTTC. Translation: CSASSAGGANEQFF.

This clonotype has at least ten counts. The chain is built from TRBV12-3 or TRBV12-4 and TRBJ1-5; D gene unclear. With 3 bases removed from V and 0 bases from J, the gap between germline ends came to 3 bases. This CDR3 comprises 13 residues. CDR3 in amino acids: CASSFSSNQPQHF. CDR3 nucleotide sequence: TGTGCCAGCAGTTTTAGTAGCAATCAGCCCCAGCATTTT.

This clonotype was recorded at least ten times. This rearrangement joins TRBV20-1 to TRBJ1-2; TRBD1 agrees at 7 bases. V was pared by 1 base and J by 3 bases, with 5 bases of the junction left unmatched. This CDR3 contains 14 residues. The germline CDR1 and CDR2 sequences are DFQATT and SNEGSKA (reference sequence). The chain's CDR3 is CSARGGQGDYGYTF. In nucleotides, the CDR3 is TGCAGTGCTAGAGGGGGCCAGGGGGACTATGGCTACACCTTC.

This clonotype was counted between two and nine times. The gene calls are TRBV11-2 and TRBJ2-1; D not resolved. V was cut by 5 bases and J by 5 bases, with 13 bases left in between. The germline CDR1 and CDR2 sequences are SGHAT and FQNNGV. The CDR3 has 14 residues. CDR3 sequence: CASSPRQVNNEQFF. The CDR3 bases are TGTGCCAGCAGCCCTCGGCAGGTTAACAATGAGCAGTTCTTC.

This chain uses TRBV2 with TRBJ2-7; D is uncertain. Trimming took off 8 bases at V and 6 bases at J, with 17 bases between the two ends. The germline V gene has CDR1 SNHLY and CDR2 FYNNEI. The CDR3 has 13 amino acids. The CDR3 nucleotides read TGTGCCAGCCTCCCACTGATAGACGGCGAGCAGTACTTC. Translation: CASLPLIDGEQYF. The full variable domain, completed using reference TRBV2 and TRBJ2-7, is EPEVTQTPSHQVTQMGQEVILRCVPISNHLYFYWYRQILGQKVEFLVSFYNNEISEKSEIFDDQFSVERPDGSNFTLKIRSTKLEDSAMYFCASLPLIDGEQYFGPGTRLTVT.

This clonotype was counted between two and nine times. In DNA form, the CDR3 reads TGTGCCAGCAGTTTTCAGGGGGAGTATGGCTACACCTTC. It translates to CASSFQGEYGYTF. The rearrangement joins TRBV12-3 or TRBV12-4 to TRBJ1-2; 7 nucleotides align to TRBD1. The V gene end was trimmed by 3 bases and the J gene end by 5 bases; junction bases not matched to a gene: 3. The CDR3 covers 13 residues.

V and J are TRBV20-1 and TRBJ2-7; D perhaps matches TRBD2 (6 bases). Germline values: CDR1 DFQATT, CDR2 SNEGSKA (reference sequence). Deletions cut 3 bases from V and 4 bases from J, with 19 bases between. The CDR3 covers 15 residues. Written as DNA, the CDR3 is TGCAGTGCTAGTGCCTTAACACCGGGACTTTACGAGCAGTACTTC. Its protein product is CSASALTPGLYEQYF.

This clonotype was seen a handful of times. The chain joins TRBV5-4 to TRBJ2-3; 7 nucleotides line up with TRBD2. The trim removed 1 base at V and 5 bases at J, leaving 7 bases unmatched. The CDR3 sequence is 15 residues long. CDR1 and CDR2 (germline): SGHNT, YYREEE (reference sequence). The CDR3 DNA sequence: TGTGCCAGCAGCTTGCACCAGCGGGAAGAAGATACGCAGTATTTT. Its protein product is CASSLHQREEDTQYF.

In its sample, this clonotype was seen a few times. The chain carries TRBV19 and TRBJ2-7; D may be TRBD1 or TRBD2 (5 bases each). CDR1 and CDR2 from the germline V gene are LNHDA and SQIVND (reference sequence). Trimming removed 2 bases at V and 3 bases at J, with 14 bases between. The CDR3 runs 15 residues. CDR3: CASSILPGAFYEQYF. CDR3 sequence (DNA): TGTGCCAGTAGTATACTCCCCGGGGCCTTCTACGAGCAGTACTTC.

The table lists this clonotype with a few counts. This chain links TRBV5-6 with TRBJ2-7; TRBD2 matches at 10 bases. V was pared by 5 bases and J by 2 bases, with 4 bases of the junction left unmatched. CDR1 SGHDT and CDR2 YYEEEE come from the germline V gene. This CDR3 comprises 14 residues. CDR3 in amino acids: CASRDGLAAYEQYF. DNA for the CDR3: TGTGCCAGCAGGGATGGACTAGCGGCCTACGAGCAGTACTTC.

CDR3 nucleotide sequence: TGTGCCTGGAGTCCTTCCGGGCCGGAGCAGTTCTTC. It specifies CAWSPSGPEQFF. The genes are TRBV30 and TRBJ2-1, with no clear D. V was cut by 2 bases and J by 10 bases, with 12 bases left in between. This CDR3 contains 12 residues. The germline CDR1 and CDR2 sequences are GTSNPN and SVGIG (reference sequence).